The text below deals with one TCR beta chain. The antigen is not known. This entry is derived from a study of cytomegalovirus exposure and HLA in healthy donors. About the study: When just under 400 donors were genotyped, over 80% of them were found to fall in the Caucasian-associated ancestry cluster. Study-level findings and limits: Earlier analysis found most TCR beta V segments productive about 90% or about 30% of the time. Sequencing likely generated an artifact that appeared as a cluster of highly shared sequence variants. A later analysis showed that HLA-associated TCR beta chains had undergone more clonal expansion than equally common others.

The PCR contained 60 Vbeta and 13 Jbeta primers. Assay: immunoSEQ multiplex PCR; the TCRdb copy retains only in-frame clones and omits some. The sample carries about 190,000 clones, roughly 80% recorded once. Sequenced: PBMCs. This sequence was found in a woman in her 30s in good health and CMV-seropositive.

CDR3 loop: CASSLVKGQGNEQYF. The DNA for the CDR3 is TGTGCCAGCAGCTTAGTCAAGGGACAGGGCAACGAGCAGTACTTC. This chain links TRBV11-2 with TRBJ2-5, with 9 nucleotides matching TRBD1. The end of the DNA fits TRBJ2-7 better, so the J call may be wrong. CDR1 and CDR2 (germline): SGHAT, FQNNGV. This CDR3 region has 15 residues.